Below are 24 T cell receptor beta chains sequenced from a single sample in a study of blood T cell repertoires in COVID-19. The protocol was immunoSEQ multiplex PCR, while the TCRdb copy is restricted to in-frame clones and leaves out a portion. The data contain about 25,000 clones, over 75% of them singletons. The source material was peripheral blood. These receptors were obtained from a man aged 45-65 years with active COVID-19.

The chain uses TRBV7-9 and TRBJ2-7; no reliable D call. Germline CDR1 and CDR2: SEHNR and FQNEAQ (reference sequence). The V gene lost 5 bases and the J gene lost 5 bases, with 13 bases spanning the gap. There are 13 residues in the CDR3. The CDR3 here is CASSPPTSDEQYF. CDR3 nucleotides: TGTGCCAGCAGCCCACCGACGAGCGACGAGCAGTACTTC.

The rearrangement uses TRBV29-1 and TRBJ2-1, with D possibly matching TRBD2 (6 bases). Trimming cost V 7 bases and J 9 bases, with 13 bases left between them. Germline-derived CDR1 and CDR2 are SQVTM and ANQGSEA. This CDR3 is built from 11 residues. This CDR3 reads CSAPSGGEQFF. CDR3 in DNA: TGCAGCGCCCCCTCCGGGGGTGAGCAGTTCTTC.

This clone was seen once. The chain combines TRBV6-5 with TRBJ2-7, with TRBD1 matching over 11 bases. From germline, CDR1 is MNHEY and CDR2 SVGAGI. This CDR3 is built from 15 residues. The junction had 3 bases not matched to a gene; V was cut back by 1 base and J by 4 bases. The CDR3 sequence: CASSYWDRGEYEQYF. CDR3 nucleotides: TGTGCCAGCAGTTACTGGGACAGGGGGGAATACGAGCAGTACTTC.

V and J are TRBV12-5 and TRBJ2-3; weak D call: TRBD2 (6 bases). The CDR3 spans 18 residues. V dropped 0 bases and J dropped 5 bases, with 21 bases sitting between them. Germline loops: CDR1 LGHNT, CDR2 FRNRAP. CDR3 protein: CASGLVLGGTGMGDTQYF. DNA of the CDR3: TGTGCTAGTGGTTTGGTACTTGGAGGGACTGGCATGGGAGATACGCAGTATTTT.

The chain carries TRBV7-2 and TRBJ2-5; the D is unclear. CDR1 and CDR2 (germline): SGHTA, FQGNSA. There are 12 residues in the CDR3. Trimming removed 5 bases at V and 4 bases at J, with 8 bases between. CDR3: CASSPPLETQYF. The CDR3, as DNA: TGTGCCAGCAGCCCCCCCCTAGAGACCCAGTACTTC.

This CDR3 reads CASRRRDTTYNEQFF. DNA for the CDR3: TGTGCCAGCAGACGCCGGGACACGACCTACAATGAGCAGTTCTTC. The V gene is TRBV6-5, the J gene TRBJ2-1, with TRBD1 as a possible D gene (6 bases). The CDR3 has 15 amino acids. V shed 6 bases and J shed 2 bases, with 14 bases lying between them. CDR1 and CDR2 from the germline V gene are MNHEY and SVGAGI.

Here the CDR3 reads CASIDGVNTEAFF. The CDR3 DNA reads TGTGCCAGCATCGACGGGGTGAACACTGAAGCTTTCTTT. The rearrangement uses TRBV25-1 and TRBJ1-1; D unresolved. In germline, CDR1 is MGHDK, CDR2 SYGVNS. CDR3 length equals 13 residues. The ends were cut back, 7 bases at V and 0 bases at J, with 9 bases in the middle.

V gene TRBV5-1 combines with J gene TRBJ1-3, with D perhaps matching TRBD1 (6 bases). Germline V gene data show CDR1 as SGHRS and CDR2 as YFSETQ. The CDR3 length is 14 residues. The germline V and J ends were trimmed by 3 bases and 4 bases, with 11 bases remaining between them. The CDR3 DNA follows: TGCGCCAGCAGCTGGACAGAAGGCGGAAACACCATATATTTT. Protein: CASSWTEGGNTIYF.

The chain combines TRBV11-2 with TRBJ2-2, with 8 bases aligning to TRBD2. CDR3 length equals 15 residues. V dropped 3 bases and J dropped 2; count of bases not matched to a gene: 2. Per the germline V gene, CDR1 is SGHAT and CDR2 is FQNNGV. The CDR3 DNA reads as TGTGCCAGCAGCTTTACTAGCGGTAACACCGGGGAGCTGTTTTTT. It encodes CASSFTSGNTGELFF.

The gene calls are TRBV3-1 (or the pseudogene TRBV3-2) and TRBJ1-4, with TRBD1 matching 9 bases. Germline CDR1 and CDR2: LGHDT and YNNKEL (reference sequence). CDR3 length equals 16 residues. The V segment lost 3 bases and the J segment 5 bases; nucleotides outside the gene matches: 7. CDR3 nucleotide sequence: TGTGCCAGCAGCCACACAAACAGGGGGCAGAATGAAAAACTGTTTTTT. This encodes CASSHTNRGQNEKLFF.

This chain uses TRBV5-1 with TRBJ2-6; TRBD1 is a possible D gene (6 bases). V was shortened by 4 bases and J by 1 base, with 18 bases between the two germline ends. In germline, CDR1 is SGHRS, CDR2 YFSETQ. This CDR3 is built from 18 residues. The CDR3 DNA follows: TGCGCCAGCAGCCCCCATCAGAGACAGGAGTCTGGGGCCAACGTCCTGACTTTC. This translates into CASSPHQRQESGANVLTF.

The chain is built from TRBV27 and TRBJ2-3; TRBD2 aligns across 7 bases. Germline trimming cut 6 bases from V and 4 bases from J; bases unmatched to any gene: 7. There are 14 residues in the CDR3. Germline values: CDR1 MNHEY, CDR2 SMNVEV (reference sequence). The CDR3, as DNA: TGTGCCAGCAGACCTCTAACTAGCGCAGATACGCAGTATTTT. It translates to CASRPLTSADTQYF.

The rearrangement joins TRBV7-6 to TRBJ1-2; 7 nucleotides match TRBD1. CDR1 and CDR2 from the germline V gene are SGHVS and FNYEAQ. The CDR3 contains 15 residues. The V gene end was trimmed by 5 bases and the J gene end by 4 bases; junction bases not matched to a gene: 10. The CDR3 nucleotides read TGTGCCAGCAGCGTAGACTCCGGGACAGCCTATGGCTACACCTTC. It codes for CASSVDSGTAYGYTF.

This chain joins TRBV9 and TRBJ2-1; D is possibly TRBD2 (5 bases). CDR1 is SGDLS and CDR2 is YYNGEE in the germline V gene. Trimming pared 7 bases from V and 2 bases from J, leaving 16 bases between. This CDR3 is 15 amino acids long. CDR3 sequence (DNA): TGTGCCAGCGACCCCTTGGGAGACACCTACAATGAGCAGTTCTTC. Its protein product is CASDPLGDTYNEQFF.

This clone has only a few counts. This chain uses TRBV19 with TRBJ1-5, with D maybe TRBD1 (6 bases). The V gene's germline CDR1 is LNHDA and CDR2 SQIVND (reference sequence). The ends were cut back, 7 bases at V and 2 bases at J, with 18 bases in the middle. The CDR3 runs 16 residues. CDR3 in amino acids: CASIPGTPQGNQPQHF. The CDR3 DNA reads TGTGCCAGTATCCCCGGGACACCACAAGGCAATCAGCCCCAGCATTTT.

CDR3 protein: CASSPHPQRGRSYEQYF. CDR3 DNA: TGTGCCAGCAGCCCCCACCCGCAGAGGGGGCGATCCTACGAGCAGTACTTC. The chain links TRBV9 to TRBJ2-7, with 7 bases identical to TRBD1. The CDR3 totals 17 residues. Germline CDR1 SGDLS, CDR2 YYNGEE. The J segment lost 1 base and the V segment lost 4 bases, leaving 14 bases of the junction unmatched. The full variable domain, its missing parts supplied by reference TRBV9 and TRBJ2-7, is DSGVTQTPKHLITATGQRVTLRCSPRSGDLSVYWYQQSLDQGLQFLIQYYNGEERAKGNILERFSAQQFPDLHSELNLSSLELGDSALYFCASSPHPQRGRSYEQYFGPGTRLTVT.

This chain connects TRBV12-5 to TRBJ1-5, with 7 positions matching TRBD1. Germline trimming cut 5 bases from V and 6 bases from J; bases unmatched to any gene: 7. In germline, CDR1 is LGHNT, CDR2 FRNRAP. The CDR3 covers 14 residues. CDR3 bases: TGTGCTAGTGGTCCGGGACAGAGGACTCAGCCCCAGCATTTT. Translated, it gives CASGPGQRTQPQHF.

In DNA, the CDR3 is TGTGCCAGCAGACCCCGGACAGGGGGCCGAGAAAAACTGTTTTTT. Amino acid sequence: CASRPRTGGREKLFF. The V gene is TRBV2, the J gene TRBJ1-4; 11 bases are a match to TRBD1. Germline lookup yields CDR1 SNHLY and CDR2 FYNNEI. Trimming took 6 bases from V and 8 from J; bases not matched to a gene: 8. The CDR3 length is 15 residues.

V gene TRBV11-3 combines with J gene TRBJ2-1; 8 nucleotides match TRBD1. Trimming at V came to 2 bases and at J to 7 bases, leaving 13 bases not matched to a gene. The CDR3 has 17 residues. Germline CDR1 reads SGHNT; CDR2 reads YENEEA. CDR3 in amino acids: CASSLLTGQVLINEQFF. CDR3 coding DNA: TGTGCCAGCAGCTTATTAACGGGACAGGTATTAATAAATGAGCAGTTCTTC.

The chain has TRBV7-9 and TRBJ1-2; D might be TRBD1 (5 bases). Germline CDR1 reads SEHNR; CDR2 reads FQNEAQ (reference sequence). The CDR3 contains 13 residues. The V end was cut by 6 bases, the J end by 4 bases, with 12 bases between. CDR3 nucleotide sequence: TGTGCCAGCAGTCTTCAGGGTGGCTATGGCTACACCTTC. Protein sequence: CASSLQGGYGYTF.

This chain connects TRBV19 to TRBJ2-1, with TRBD2 matching 7 bases. Unmatched junction bases numbered 7, after V lost 7 bases and J lost 10 bases. Germline CDR1 LNHDA, CDR2 SQIVND (reference sequence). CDR3 length: 12 amino acids. The CDR3 DNA sequence: TGTGCCAGTAAGTCCAGCGGGACCGAGCAGTTCTTC. Its translation is CASKSSGTEQFF. The complete variable domain, with remaining parts taken from reference TRBV19 and TRBJ2-1, reads DGGITQSPKYLFRKEGQNVTLSCEQNLNHDAMYWYRQDPGQGLRLIYYSQIVNDFQKGDIAEGYSVSREKKESFPLTVTSAQKNPTAFYLCASKSSGTEQFFGPGTRLTVL.

This chain joins TRBV4-1 and TRBJ2-7; TRBD2 aligns across 8 bases. The V gene end was trimmed by 1 base and the J gene end by 5 bases; junction bases not matched to a gene: 7. CDR1 is MGHRA, CDR2 YSYEKL, per germline. The CDR3 runs 15 residues. CDR3 nucleotides: TGCGCCAGCAGCCAAGCCTCGACTAGCGCGGACGAGCAGTACGTC. It translates to CASSQASTSADEQYV.

V gene TRBV5-1 combines with J gene TRBJ1-4, with 11 positions matching TRBD1. The length of the CDR3 is 13 residues. The germline V gene has CDR1 SGHRS and CDR2 YFSETQ. With V trimmed by 9 bases and J by 10 bases, 8 bases remained unmatched. The CDR3 here is CATKTGTGGKLFF. The CDR3 DNA follows: TGCGCCACCAAAACCGGGACAGGGGGAAAACTGTTTTTT.

This clone was seen once. The V gene is TRBV4-3, the J gene TRBJ2-1, with TRBD2 matching 9 bases. V was pared by 0 bases and J by 10 bases, with 7 bases of the junction left unmatched. In germline, CDR1 is LGHNA, CDR2 YSLEER. The CDR3 is made up of 15 amino acids. The CDR3 coding sequence is TGCGCCAGCAGCCAAGACTGGTTAGCGGGAGTGGAGCAGTTCTTC. It translates to CASSQDWLAGVEQFF.